These 19 T cell receptor beta chains originate from one sample sequenced in a study of technical replicates of blood from a handful of donors. The assay was immunoSEQ multiplex PCR, and TCRdb's table has in-frame clones only and misses some. The table records over 65,000 clones, about 93% of them present only once. Sequenced material: T cells isolated from PBMCs. The receptors come from a human donor in good health.

The gene calls are TRBV27 and TRBJ2-3; TRBD2 aligns across 9 bases. Germline V gene data show CDR1 as MNHEY and CDR2 as SMNVEV (reference sequence). V was clipped by 7 bases and J by 5 bases; unmatched bases: 13. The CDR3 runs to 16 residues. CDR3 region: CASKSSGSGRGDTQYF. The CDR3 DNA is TGTGCCAGCAAATCATCAGGTAGCGGGAGAGGAGATACGCAGTATTTT.

The chain carries TRBV6-6 and TRBJ2-5; 7 nucleotides align to TRBD1. Germline CDR1 and CDR2: MNHNY and SVGAGI (reference sequence). The V gene end was trimmed by 6 bases and the J gene end by 0 bases; junction bases not matched to a gene: 4. The CDR3 length is 14 residues. CDR3 sequence: CASRPGQYQETQYF. The CDR3 DNA is TGTGCCAGCAGGCCGGGACAGTACCAAGAGACCCAGTACTTC.

This sequence joins TRBV7-2 and TRBJ2-7; D is perhaps TRBD1 (5 bases). Germline CDR1 is SGHTA and CDR2 is FQGNSA. The CDR3 has 15 residues. The V gene lost 1 base and the J gene lost 2 bases, with 12 bases spanning the gap. The CDR3 region is CASSLDQGTPYEQYF. The CDR3 region has the DNA TGTGCCAGCAGCTTAGATCAGGGTACCCCCTACGAGCAGTACTTC.

This clone occurred once. The CDR3 loop reads CATSLAGGSYEQYF. The CDR3 DNA sequence: TGTGCCACCTCCCTTGCGGGGGGAAGCTACGAGCAGTACTTC. The genes are TRBV19 and TRBJ2-7, with 8 positions matching TRBD2. This CDR3 is built from 14 residues. J lost 3 bases, V lost 10 bases, and 11 bases had no gene match. The germline V gene encodes CDR1 LNHDA and CDR2 SQIVND (reference sequence).

The V and J genes are TRBV28 and TRBJ2-5; 16 bases are shared with TRBD2. V lost 2 bases, J lost 0 bases, and 9 bases stayed unmatched. Germline V lookup: CDR1 MDHEN, CDR2 SYDVKM. CDR3 length equals 20 residues. In DNA, the CDR3 is TGTGCCAGCAGTTTAGGACGGGGACTAGCGGGAGGGTCCAACCAAGAGACCCAGTACTTC. Amino acids: CASSLGRGLAGGSNQETQYF. Complete variable domain (other parts from reference TRBV28 and TRBJ2-5): DVKVTQSSRYLVKRTGEKVFLECVQDMDHENMFWYRQDPGLGLRLIYFSYDVKMKEKGDIPEGYSVSREKKERFSLILESASTNQTSMYLCASSLGRGLAGGSNQETQYFGPGTRLLVL.

The J gene is TRBJ1-5, the V gene TRBV19, with 8 bases aligning to TRBD1. The V and J ends lost 5 bases and 3 bases, in that order; junction bases with no gene match: 6. The germline V gene encodes CDR1 LNHDA and CDR2 SQIVND (reference sequence). CDR3 length equals 15 residues. CDR3 residues: CASSEQQGVNQPQHF. The CDR3 coding sequence is TGTGCCAGTAGTGAACAACAGGGGGTCAATCAGCCCCAGCATTTT. The whole variable domain, filled in from reference TRBV19 and TRBJ1-5, reads DGGITQSPKYLFRKEGQNVTLSCEQNLNHDAMYWYRQDPGQGLRLIYYSQIVNDFQKGDIAEGYSVSREKKESFPLTVTSAQKNPTAFYLCASSEQQGVNQPQHFGDGTRLSIL.

The chain employs TRBV13 and TRBJ2-3; TRBD1 might be the D (6 bases). The length of the CDR3 is 14 residues. Trimming shortened V by 3 bases and J by 4 bases, and 11 bases separated the two germline ends. The germline V gene has CDR1 PRHDT and CDR2 FYEKMQ (reference sequence). The DNA for the CDR3 is TGTGCCAGCAGCTTTACAGGGCGGTCAGATACGCAGTATTTT. Protein sequence: CASSFTGRSDTQYF.

The rearrangement uses TRBV19 and TRBJ1-6; D uncertain. Germline CDR1 is LNHDA and CDR2 is SQIVND (reference sequence). V lost 3 bases, J lost 7 bases, and 10 bases lay in between. The CDR3 runs to 14 residues. CDR3 sequence reads: CASSIEGYNSPLHF. The CDR3 DNA is TGTGCCAGTAGTATTGAGGGCTACAATTCACCCCTCCACTTT.

This chain uses TRBV25-1 with TRBJ2-3; perhaps TRBD1 as D (6 bases). This CDR3 is built from 14 residues. The V end was cut by 7 bases, the J end by 2 bases, with 13 bases between. Germline lookup yields CDR1 MGHDK and CDR2 SYGVNS. CDR3 amino acids: CASKRGSLTDTQYF. The CDR3, as DNA: TGTGCCAGCAAAAGGGGGTCTCTCACAGATACGCAGTATTTT.

On this clone: Distinct nucleotide sequences in the sample also encode this CDR3. This chain links TRBV7-9 with TRBJ1-1; D perhaps matches TRBD1 (5 bases). V shed 2 bases and J shed 1 base, with 5 bases lying between them. This CDR3 is 13 amino acids long. Germline V gene data show CDR1 as SEHNR and CDR2 as FQNEAQ (reference sequence). As DNA, the CDR3 is TGTGCCAGCAGCTTACAGGGGAACACTGAAGCTTTCTTT. It codes for CASSLQGNTEAFF.

This rearrangement joins TRBV4-1 to TRBJ2-1, with D perhaps matching TRBD2 (5 bases). Trimming removed 1 base at V and 9 bases at J, with 16 bases between. The CDR3 is made up of 15 amino acids. Germline CDR1 reads MGHRA; CDR2 reads YSYEKL. CDR3 loop: CASSQVGSAAIEQFF. The CDR3 DNA follows: TGCGCCAGCAGCCAAGTTGGGTCAGCGGCCATTGAGCAGTTCTTC.

The chain recombines TRBV2 with TRBJ1-5; D is uncertain. There are 15 residues in the CDR3. V lost 5 bases, J lost 0 bases, and 11 bases lay in between. The germline CDR1 and CDR2 sequences are SNHLY and FYNNEI. The CDR3 bases are TGTGCCAGCAGTTCAACAGAGTATAGCAATCAGCCCCAGCATTTT. It translates to CASSSTEYSNQPQHF.

V and J are TRBV6-6 and TRBJ2-1; perhaps TRBD2 as D (6 bases). The V end lost 1 base, the J end lost 7 bases, and 8 bases lay between the germline ends. This CDR3 spans 13 amino acids. Germline V gives CDR1 MNHNY, CDR2 SVGAGI (reference sequence). The CDR3 reads CASSYLGGNEQFF. The CDR3 bases are TGTGCCAGCAGTTACTTGGGAGGAAATGAGCAGTTCTTC.

The V gene is TRBV28, the J gene TRBJ1-4; TRBD1 might be the D (5 bases). V was trimmed by 5 bases and J by 3 bases, leaving 19 bases between them. This CDR3 is 17 amino acids long. Germline V gives CDR1 MDHEN, CDR2 SYDVKM. The CDR3 nucleotides read TGTGCCAGCAGTATCCCAAGACAAGACAGATCTAATGAAAAACTGTTTTTT. This encodes CASSIPRQDRSNEKLFF.

The chain uses TRBV7-8 and TRBJ2-1; no clear D gene. Trimming pared 3 bases from V and 5 bases from J, leaving 11 bases between. Germline V gene sequence: CDR1 SGHVS, CDR2 FQNEAQ. The CDR3 is 14 residues long. The CDR3: CASSLDKQDNEQFF. As DNA, the CDR3 is TGTGCCAGCAGCTTGGATAAGCAGGACAATGAGCAGTTCTTC.

The chain recombines TRBV29-1 with TRBJ2-1; TRBD2 might be the D (6 bases). The V gene's germline CDR1 is SQVTM and CDR2 ANQGSEA. The CDR3 runs to 14 residues. Trimming left V 3 bases short and J 4 bases short, with 13 bases between. The CDR3 region is CSVDEAGTYNEQFF. The DNA of the CDR3 is TGCAGCGTTGATGAGGCGGGGACTTACAATGAGCAGTTCTTC.

This chain connects TRBV5-1 to TRBJ2-1; 7 positions match TRBD1. The CDR3 runs 15 residues. Per germline, CDR1 SGHRS and CDR2 YFSETQ. V trimming: 3 bases; J trimming: 5 bases; junction bases outside the gene matches: 8. The CDR3 bases are TGCGCCAGCAGCTCCACGGGACAGATCCACAATGAGCAGTTCTTC. The encoded protein is CASSSTGQIHNEQFF. Combining the CDR3 with reference TRBV5-1 and TRBJ2-1 gives the whole variable domain KAGVTQTPRYLIKTRGQQVTLSCSPISGHRSVSWYQQTPGQGLQFLFEYFSETQRNKGNFPGRFSGRQFSNSRSEMNVSTLELGDSALYLCASSSTGQIHNEQFFGPGTRLTVL.

The chain joins TRBV16 to TRBJ2-7, with a weak D call TRBD2 (6 bases). Germline V gene data show CDR1 as KGHSY and CDR2 as FQNENV. V gave up 3 bases and J gave up 6 bases, with 15 bases separating them. This CDR3 region has 14 residues. The CDR3 region is CASSQGRRITEQYF. The DNA of the CDR3 is TGTGCCAGCAGCCAGGGGAGGAGAATCACCGAGCAGTACTTC.

The chain has TRBV25-1 and TRBJ2-1; tentative D call: TRBD2 (6 bases). CDR3 length: 18 residues. Germline V CDR1 and CDR2: MGHDK, SYGVNS. Trimming cost V 2 bases and J 3 bases, with 20 bases left between them. The CDR3 DNA follows: TGTGCCAGCAGTGAAAGATACCCAGCGTCGGGGGACTACAATGAGCAGTTCTTC. This encodes CASSERYPASGDYNEQFF.